What follows are 20 T cell receptor beta chains derived from one specimen sequenced in a study of PD-1 blockade in mismatch repair-deficient tumors. Time point denoted: roughly 10-day in vitro stimulation with candidate neoantigen peptide 7. No antigen has been assigned to these receptors. Some clones are missing from TCRdb's copy, which holds only in-frame ones; the method was immunoSEQ multiplex PCR. The sample carries thousands of clones, 88% recorded once. Source: cells cultured in vitro, taken from a patient treated with pembrolizumab. The receptors were sampled from an adult with mismatch repair-deficient cancer.

With regard to this clone: The junction differs from germline at one of its ends, possibly a read error. The chain is built from TRBV7-2 and TRBJ2-2; TRBD2 aligns across 11 bases. The CDR3 totals 15 residues. From germline, CDR1 is SGHTA and CDR2 FQGNSA. The CDR3 reads CASSLAGGGTGELFF. CDR3 DNA: TGTGCCAGCAGCCTAGCGGGAGGAGGGACCGGGGAGCTGTTTTTT.

The V call is TRBV5-5, the J call TRBJ1-2; TRBD1 matches at 7 bases. Trimming removed 0 bases from V and 5 bases from J; junction bases left unmatched: 4. Germline loops: CDR1 SGHKS, CDR2 YYEKEE (reference sequence). The length of the CDR3 is 14 residues. The CDR3 protein is CASSLDRGGYGYTF. In DNA form, the CDR3 reads TGTGCCAGCAGCTTGGACAGGGGTGGGTATGGCTACACCTTC.

J is TRBJ2-3 and V is TRBV6-6; D call uncertain. This CDR3 has 11 amino acids. V gave up 9 bases and J gave up 1 base, with 5 bases separating them. From germline, CDR1 is MNHNY and CDR2 SVGAGI (reference sequence). CDR3: CASEGTDTQYF. CDR3 DNA sequence: TGTGCCAGTGAAGGCACAGATACGCAGTATTTT.

The chain recombines TRBV7-8 with TRBJ2-7, with a tentative D call TRBD1 (5 bases). This CDR3 contains 16 residues. V lost 2 bases and J 2 bases, leaving 16 bases between the germline ends. Germline values: CDR1 SGHVS, CDR2 FQNEAQ. The CDR3 is CASSLRFLGVTYEQYF. The CDR3 nucleotides are TGTGCCAGCAGCTTACGGTTTCTAGGGGTCACCTACGAGCAGTACTTC.

This clone showed up just once. The chain carries TRBV28 and TRBJ1-2, with 9 bases identical to TRBD1. The CDR3 is 12 residues long. Trimming cost V 6 bases and J 8 bases; bases outside gene matches: 4. Germline V lookup: CDR1 MDHEN, CDR2 SYDVKM. Here the CDR3 DNA reads TGTGCCAGCAGACAGGGGGCAGGGGGCTACACCTTC. It codes for CASRQGAGGYTF.

This chain links TRBV27 with TRBJ1-4; 8 bases are a match to TRBD1. The trim removed 4 bases at V and 7 bases at J, leaving 8 bases unmatched. The CDR3 extends over 15 amino acids. CDR1 and CDR2 from the germline V gene are MNHEY and SMNVEV (reference sequence). CDR3 sequence: CASSYGTGVREKLFF. CDR3 coding DNA: TGTGCCAGCAGTTACGGGACAGGCGTCCGTGAAAAACTGTTTTTT.

This chain links TRBV11-2 with TRBJ2-7; D gene ambiguous. Deletions cut 1 base from V and 3 bases from J, with 7 bases between. CDR1 is SGHAT, CDR2 FQNNGV, per germline. This CDR3 has 13 residues. The CDR3 sequence: CASSLGLNYEQYF. In nucleotides, the CDR3 is TGTGCCAGCAGCTTAGGCCTGAACTACGAGCAGTACTTC.

This chain connects TRBV2 to TRBJ1-5; 7 nucleotides align to TRBD1. From germline, CDR1 is SNHLY and CDR2 FYNNEI. The CDR3 sequence is 14 residues long. V was clipped by 4 bases and J by 6 bases; unmatched bases: 6. The DNA for the CDR3 is TGTGCCAGCAGTGGACAGGGCGGGGGTCAGCCCCAGCATTTT. This sequence encodes CASSGQGGGQPQHF.

The genes are TRBV29-1 and TRBJ2-7; D possibly corresponds to TRBD1 (6 bases). Per the germline V gene, CDR1 is SQVTM and CDR2 is ANQGSEA. CDR3 length: 10 amino acids. V was trimmed by 2 bases and J by 12 bases, leaving 11 bases between them. The CDR3 sequence: CSVELQGLYF. DNA of the CDR3: TGCAGCGTTGAATTGCAGGGGTTGTACTTC.

The rearrangement links TRBV7-2 to TRBJ2-5, with D possibly matching TRBD2 (6 bases). V was pared by 0 bases and J by 4 bases, with 9 bases between. The CDR3 is made up of 14 amino acids. Germline V gives CDR1 SGHTA, CDR2 FQGNSA. CDR3 DNA sequence: TGTGCCAGCAGCTTAGCGGGAGGTGGAGAGACCCAGTACTTC. Translated: CASSLAGGGETQYF.

V and J are TRBV18 and TRBJ1-1; D ambiguous. Looked up from germline, CDR1 is KGHSH and CDR2 is LQKENI. CDR3 size: 13 residues. V was clipped by 0 bases and J by 6 bases, with 8 bases between them. CDR3 amino acids: CASSPPVLPEAFF. CDR3 bases: TGTGCCAGCTCACCACCTGTTTTGCCTGAAGCTTTCTTT.

The chain employs TRBV4-1 and TRBJ2-7; 8 positions agree with TRBD2. This CDR3 region has 13 residues. The ends lost 5 bases at V and 9 bases at J; junction bases unmatched: 9. Germline CDR1 reads MGHRA; CDR2 reads YSYEKL. The CDR3: CASSLRPAGGQYF. The DNA of the CDR3 is TGCGCCAGCAGCTTGCGACCCGCGGGAGGGCAGTACTTC.

V usage is TRBV19 and J usage is TRBJ2-1; 11 bases fit TRBD2. The CDR3 contains 15 residues. Germline CDR1 LNHDA, CDR2 SQIVND (reference sequence). V shed 0 bases, J shed 9 bases, and the junction held 4 bases outside the gene matches. CDR3 coding DNA: TGTGCCAGTAGTATAGAAACTAGCGGGAGCAGTGAGCAGTTCTTC. Amino acids: CASSIETSGSSEQFF.

This clone was observed once. The CDR3 nucleotides read TGTGCCAGTAAAATGACAGGGGATTATGAAAAACTGTTTTTT. This translates into CASKMTGDYEKLFF. The rearrangement joins TRBV19 to TRBJ1-4; TRBD1 matches 8 bases. The CDR3 covers 14 residues. Germline loops: CDR1 LNHDA, CDR2 SQIVND (reference sequence). V dropped 7 bases and J dropped 6; count of bases not matched to a gene: 7.

The J gene is TRBJ1-5, the V gene TRBV28; no definite D call. This CDR3 comprises 13 residues. Trimming left V 9 bases short and J 4 bases short, with 13 bases between. Per the germline V gene, CDR1 is MDHEN and CDR2 is SYDVKM. The CDR3 coding sequence is TGTGCCAGTGCCAGGAGCTGGAATCAGCCCCAGCATTTT. Translated: CASARSWNQPQHF.

The chain recombines TRBV7-3 with TRBJ2-7, with 10 bases that match TRBD1. This CDR3 spans 20 amino acids. After removal of 1 base from V and 4 bases from J, the junction contained 19 bases not matched to a gene. Germline V lookup: CDR1 SGHTA, CDR2 FQGTGA. As DNA, the CDR3 is TGTGCCAGCAGCTTAAGCGGAAACCGGGACAGGGGATTGGTAGTTTACGAGCAGTACTTC. It specifies CASSLSGNRDRGLVVYEQYF.

This chain joins TRBV29-1 and TRBJ1-4; perhaps TRBD1 as D (5 bases). Germline CDR1 SQVTM, CDR2 ANQGSEA. V lost 6 bases, J lost 8 bases, and 19 bases lay in between. The CDR3 extends over 14 amino acids. CDR3 protein: CSVIGGGAGEKLFF. CDR3 nucleotides: TGCAGCGTAATTGGGGGAGGGGCCGGGGAAAAACTGTTTTTT.

This chain connects TRBV6-5 to TRBJ2-1, with 11 nucleotides matching TRBD2. V dropped 0 bases and J dropped 7; count of bases not matched to a gene: 5. CDR3 length equals 16 residues. Germline CDR1 MNHEY, CDR2 SVGAGI. CDR3 residues: CASSYSKLAGANEQFF. CDR3 coding DNA: TGTGCCAGCAGTTACTCGAAACTAGCGGGAGCGAATGAGCAGTTCTTC.

Comment on this clone: At one end the junction does not follow the germline gene, possibly because of a read error. The genes are TRBV7-2 and TRBJ2-7; 9 nucleotides match TRBD2. The CDR3 extends over 13 amino acids. Germline CDR1 and CDR2: SGHTA and FQGNSA. CDR3 DNA: TGTGCCAGCAGCTTAATGCGGGAGGGCCGTGCAAGCTTC. This sequence encodes CASSLMREGRASF.

This chain uses TRBV5-1 with TRBJ1-3; D is unresolved. The CDR3 runs to 14 residues. The V gene's germline CDR1 is SGHRS and CDR2 YFSETQ. V lost 1 base and J 0 bases, leaving 5 bases between the germline ends. CDR3 in amino acids: CASSLQSSGNTIYF. The CDR3 bases are TGCGCCAGCAGCTTGCAGAGCTCTGGAAACACCATATATTTT.